These 7 T cell receptor beta chains were sequenced from one sample in a study of post-analysis software for immune sequencing data. Regarding the study as a whole: Patients showed TRBV5-6, TRBV5-1 and TRBV20-1 among five TRBV segments more frequent than in controls.

Sequencing libraries made from TCR beta cDNA carried unique molecular identifiers. TCRdb re-derived calls from the PCR reads in MiXCR, one entry per CDR3 protein. The sample shows some 700,000 distinct CDR3 sequences, 59% of them seen only once. For these receptors, no antigen is known. The specimen was blood. The origin of the receptors is a girl aged 2 to 10 with multiple sclerosis.

The chain couples TRBV6-5 to TRBJ2-3; the D is unclear. Germline V lookup: CDR1 MNHEY, CDR2 SVGAGI. Trimming removed 1 base at V and 0 bases at J, with 5 bases between. The CDR3 sequence is 14 residues long. The CDR3 loop is CASSYCPSTDTQYF. CDR3 DNA: TGTGCCAGCAGTTACTGCCCCAGCACAGATACGCAGTATTTT.

The V and J genes are TRBV6-1 and TRBJ2-3; possible D gene TRBD2, 5 bases. This CDR3 spans 19 amino acids. V gave up 2 bases and J gave up 0 bases, with 21 bases separating them. In germline, CDR1 is MNHNS, CDR2 SASEGT. The CDR3 DNA sequence: TGTGCCAGCAGTGAACGCGGGCTAGGCCCTTCTACCAGCACAGATACGCAGTATTTT. It specifies CASSERGLGPSTSTDTQYF.

The genes are TRBV5-1 and TRBJ2-2; D is uncertain. The CDR3 contains 15 residues. The germline V gene encodes CDR1 SGHRS and CDR2 YFSETQ. V lost 0 bases and J 3 bases, leaving 9 bases between the germline ends. The CDR3 sequence: CASSLDSGDTGELFF. CDR3 nucleotide sequence: TGCGCCAGCAGCTTGGACTCCGGAGACACCGGGGAGCTGTTTTTT.

Only a few counts were recorded for this clonotype. The chain combines TRBV27 with TRBJ2-5, with 8 bases lining up with TRBD1. The J call may not be correct, given that the DNA end is closer to TRBJ2-7. This CDR3 is built from 13 residues. Per the germline V gene, CDR1 is MNHEY and CDR2 is SMNVEV (reference sequence). CDR3 region: CASSLGTGGEQYF. CDR3 DNA sequence: TGTGCCAGCAGTTTAGGTACAGGGGGCGAGCAGTACTTC.

This rearrangement joins TRBV7-9 to TRBJ2-1; TRBD2 matches 14 bases. Trimming removed 4 bases from V and 6 bases from J; junction bases left unmatched: 5. The CDR3 extends over 16 amino acids. The germline CDR1 and CDR2 sequences are SEHNR and FQNEAQ (reference sequence). CDR3 loop: CASSSPGTSGSNEQFF. CDR3 coding DNA: TGTGCCAGCAGCTCTCCCGGGACTAGCGGGAGCAATGAGCAGTTCTTC. The complete variable domain, with remaining parts taken from reference TRBV7-9 and TRBJ2-1, reads DTGVSQNPRHKITKRGQNVTFRCDPISEHNRLYWYRQTLGQGPEFLTYFQNEAQLEKSRLLSDRFSAERPKGSFSTLEIQRTEQGDSAMYLCASSSPGTSGSNEQFFGPGTRLTVL.

This clonotype showed up just once. The chain links TRBV10-3 to TRBJ2-7; D is uncertain. The CDR3 covers 12 residues. Trimming removed 3 bases at V and 4 bases at J, with 7 bases between. Looked up from germline, CDR1 is ENHRY and CDR2 is SYGVKD. The CDR3 spells CAISDIGYEQYF. The CDR3, as DNA: TGTGCCATCAGTGATATTGGGTACGAGCAGTACTTC.

This chain joins TRBV20-1 and TRBJ2-5; no clear D. V was shortened by 0 bases and J by 5 bases, with 7 bases between the two germline ends. The CDR3 is 12 residues long. CDR1 DFQATT and CDR2 SNEGSKA come from the germline V gene (reference sequence). The CDR3 nucleotides read TGCAGTGCTAGAGATAACTGGGAGACCCAGTACTTC. This codes for CSARDNWETQYF.